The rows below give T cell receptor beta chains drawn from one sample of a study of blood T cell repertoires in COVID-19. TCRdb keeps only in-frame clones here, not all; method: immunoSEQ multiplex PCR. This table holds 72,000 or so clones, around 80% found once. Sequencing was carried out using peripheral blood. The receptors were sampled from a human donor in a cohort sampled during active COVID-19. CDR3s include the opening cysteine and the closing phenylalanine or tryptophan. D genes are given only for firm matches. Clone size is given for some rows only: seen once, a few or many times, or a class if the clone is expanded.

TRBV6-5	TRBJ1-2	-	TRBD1	CASSYGQGEGYTF	TGTGCCAGCAGTTACGGACAGGGCGAAGGCTACACCTTC
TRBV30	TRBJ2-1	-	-	CAWSSHRVTAYNEQFF	TGTGCCTGGAGCAGCCACAGGGTCACCGCTTACAATGAGCAGTTCTTC
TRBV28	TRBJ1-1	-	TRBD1	CASSSGTGEYRGTEAFF	TGTGCCAGCAGTTCCGGGACAGGGGAGTATCGAGGCACTGAAGCTTTCTTT
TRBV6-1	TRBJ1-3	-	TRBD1	CASSDRGLGNTIYF	TGTGCCAGCAGTGATAGGGGGCTCGGAAACACCATATATTTT
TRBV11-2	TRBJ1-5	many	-	CASSLSGGENQPQHF	TGTGCCAGCAGCTTATCGGGGGGAGAGAATCAGCCCCAGCATTTT
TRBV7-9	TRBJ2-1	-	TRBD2	CASTQAGRNGNEQFF	TGTGCCAGCACTCAAGCCGGGAGGAATGGAAATGAGCAGTTCTTC
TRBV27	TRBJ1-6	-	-	CASKPGGNSPLHF	TGTGCCAGCAAGCCCGGCGGCAATTCACCCCTCCACTTT
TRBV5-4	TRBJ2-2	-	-	CASSLFMGAAPGELFF	TGTGCCAGCAGCTTGTTTATGGGGGCTGCCCCCGGGGAGCTGTTTTTT
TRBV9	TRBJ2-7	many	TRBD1	CASSVEGQGGDEQYF	TGTGCCAGCAGCGTAGAGGGACAGGGGGGGGACGAGCAGTACTTC
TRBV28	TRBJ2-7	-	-	CASSPNSWGRTYEQYF	TGTGCCAGCAGTCCCAACAGTTGGGGGCGGACCTACGAGCAGTACTTC
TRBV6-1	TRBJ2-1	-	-	CASSGSTGDSYNEQFF	TGTGCCAGCAGTGGGTCGACAGGAGACTCCTACAATGAGCAGTTCTTC
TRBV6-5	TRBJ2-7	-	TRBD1	CASSYTEGQGYEQYF	TGTGCCAGCAGTTACACCGAGGGACAGGGCTACGAGCAGTACTTC
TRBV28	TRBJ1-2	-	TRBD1	CASRSGQPGYTF	TGTGCCAGCAGGTCGGGACAGCCTGGCTACACCTTC
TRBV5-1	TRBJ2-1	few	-	CASSLDGSSYNEQFF	TGCGCCAGCAGCTTGGACGGGAGCTCCTACAATGAGCAGTTCTTC
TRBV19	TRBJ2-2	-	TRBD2	CASSAGANTGELFF	TGTGCCAGTAGCGCGGGAGCGAACACCGGGGAGCTGTTTTTT
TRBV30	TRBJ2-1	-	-	CAWWTPGAYNEQFF	TGTGCCTGGTGGACCCCGGGGGCCTACAATGAGCAGTTCTTC
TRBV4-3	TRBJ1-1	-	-	CASSQDMFTEAFF	TGCGCCAGCAGCCAAGATATGTTTACTGAAGCTTTCTTT
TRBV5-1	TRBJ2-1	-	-	CASSPTSTHEQFF	TGCGCCAGCAGCCCGACTAGTACCCATGAGCAGTTCTTC
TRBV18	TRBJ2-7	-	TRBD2	CASSPPGLFYEQYF	TGTGCCAGCTCACCACCGGGACTATTCTACGAGCAGTACTTC
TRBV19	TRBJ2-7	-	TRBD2	CATPSRGTSGRYEQYF	TGTGCCACCCCCTCTCGAGGGACTAGCGGCCGCTACGAGCAGTACTTC
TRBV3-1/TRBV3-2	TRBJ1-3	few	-	CASSQDRHYSGNTIYF	TGTGCCAGCAGCCAAGATCGGCACTACTCTGGAAACACCATATATTTT
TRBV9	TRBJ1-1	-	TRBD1	CASSQGGNTEAFF	TGTGCCAGCAGTCAGGGGGGGAACACTGAAGCTTTCTTT
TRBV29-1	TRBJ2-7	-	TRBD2	CSVEVPTSGSREQYF	TGCAGCGTTGAAGTGCCGACTAGCGGGAGCCGCGAGCAGTACTTC
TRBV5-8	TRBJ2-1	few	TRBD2	CASSYIGLADRNEQFF	TGTGCCAGCAGCTATATTGGACTAGCGGACCGCAATGAGCAGTTCTTC
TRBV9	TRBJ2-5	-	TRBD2	CASSVEGLGGETQYF	TGTGCCAGCAGCGTAGAGGGACTAGGGGGGGAGACCCAGTACTTC
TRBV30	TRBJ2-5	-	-	CACDLVGGGEETQYF	TGTGCCTGCGACCTGGTGGGCGGCGGGGAAGAGACCCAGTACTTC
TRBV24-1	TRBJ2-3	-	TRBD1	CATSDLAPTRGSTDTQYF	TGTGCCACCAGTGATTTAGCTCCAACCAGGGGGTCCACAGATACGCAGTATTTT
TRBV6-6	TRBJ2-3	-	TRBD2	CASSYSGKGTDTQYF	TGTGCCAGCAGTTACAGCGGGAAAGGCACAGATACGCAGTATTTT
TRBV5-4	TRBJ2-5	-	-	CASSISGTLDPPKETQYF	TGTGCCAGCAGCATCTCCGGGACTCTCGACCCCCCTAAAGAGACCCAGTACTTC